The present T cell receptor (beta chain) was sequenced within a study of PD-1 blockade in classical Hodgkin lymphoma (dated by TCRdb to 2020 to 2021). At the level of the whole study: Nivolumab dosing was 3 mg/kg intravenously every 2 weeks, continuing until either disease progression or unacceptable toxicity. To define a peripheral blood immune signature of response to PD-1 blockade in classical Hodgkin lymphoma, the study combined TCR beta sequencing with CyTOF. Study-wide findings and limitations: Lower diversity was seen in patients whose nivolumab began less than 1 year after ASCT, and these patients were left out of later analyses so that immune reconstitution would not confound the results. The study was restricted to a single clinical trial cohort, and the causes of repertoire differences, possibly disease activity or prior therapy, were left undefined. By C4D1, a significant rise was seen in CD4+ TCR diversity but not in CD8+ TCR diversity (p=0.0027 vs p=0.16), and the rise was most apparent among complete responders (p=0.02). Baseline TCR diversity was reported to be lower in newly diagnosed patients than in healthy donors, and even lower in relapsed/refractory patients. Trial patients achieving complete response had baseline diversity similar to newly diagnosed patients, whereas partial responders and progressors had significantly lower diversity.

In light of the paper, this sample's time point label describes: cycle 4 day 1 (C4D1), after six to seven weeks of nivolumab. Every trial patient had relapsed after autologous stem cell transplantation, and cohorts A, B and C differed in prior brentuximab vedotin exposure. The trial cohort included 50 to 70 patients with relapsed/refractory classical Hodgkin lymphoma, and each patient had a best overall response of complete response, partial response or progressive disease. Trial patients were treated with single-agent nivolumab in the multi-cohort phase II CheckMate 205 trial. An independent review committee assessed best overall response by applying the 2007 International Working Group response criteria. Trial PBMCs were collected immediately before nivolumab initiation (C1D1) and during therapy at cycle 2 day 1 and cycle 4 day 1. Peripheral blood was collected in 8 mL Vacutainer Cell Preparation Tubes, from which PBMCs were isolated by centrifugation and then cryopreserved.

The Qiagen DNeasy kit was used to extract genomic DNA both from unsorted PBMCs and from the negatively selected CD4+ and CD8+ fractions. TCR beta CDR3 regions were subjected to amplification by immunoSEQ multiplex PCR with primers that anneal to V and J segments. A synthetic immune receptor repertoire was used to minimize amplification bias, and any residual bias was removed computationally once sequencing was done. As for the original processing: Custom Python scripts were used to quantify repertoire diversity as the Shannon entropy index. Unsorted, CD4+ and CD8+ repertoires were analyzed separately, except for combined analyses in which CD4+ and CD8+ sequences were merged in silico. A clone was considered expanded if an increase in frequency of at least 2-fold after treatment relative to C1D1 was found, and a pseudocount of 0.5 was applied to clones undetected at baseline. Clones with 0 or 1 copy at C1D1 were defined as singleton clones, while clones with 2 or more copies were defined as non-singleton clones. By matching protein sequences in sorted samples from the same patient, clones expanded in unsorted samples were annotated as CD4+, CD8+ or unknown. Wilcoxon tests on paired samples were used to test diversity changes from C1D1 to C4D1. This is the immuneACCESS table as TCRdb keeps it, with only in-frame sequences that have V and J called. A part of the clones is gone; compared with another copy, unresolved V genes explain less than half, and the rest is unexplained. The V and J calls and clone size are taken from that table; D and trimming were inferred from the DNA. Counted in this sample were about 96,000 clones; roughly 91% of them appeared once. The ten largest clones take up 2% of the sample.

CDR1 and CDR2 (SGDLS, YYNGEE) derive from the germline V gene. V gives up 4 bases and J gives up 2 bases, and the segment between their germline ends measures 10 bases. From the cysteine through the phenylalanine, the CDR3 covers 14 amino acids. CDR3 DNA is the only sequence kept; it has 42 bases, read in frame from the first base. Remarks on this clone: This clone's antigen is unknown. Base qualities are not recorded, but no much larger clone differs from it by a single base.

The rearrangement combines TRBV9 with TRBJ2-4, with the D gene not clear enough to name. The receptor was isolated from a human donor with classical Hodgkin lymphoma. The material was peripheral blood mononuclear cells (PBMCs), obtained before the fourth cycle of nivolumab. The CDR3 region: CASSPGATKNIQYF. The nucleotide sequence is TGTGCCAGCAGCCCAGGAGCAACCAAAAACATTCAGTACTTC.